This T cell receptor (beta chain) was identified during a study of T-cell memory formation after mild COVID-19. The sample holds many counts of this clonotype. Its antigen is not known. The study's findings and limits: Proof of SARS-CoV-2 specificity was absent for the second-wave clones that crested on day 37. Shrinking CD4+ clones were chiefly CM and EM; CD8+ ones were chiefly EMRA. Day 15 to 85 contracting clones showed balanced CD4/CD8; later expanders leaned CD4+.

It was 5'RACE with constant-segment primers that produced the TCR alpha and TCR beta cDNA libraries, which carried sample barcodes and UMIs. From the 5' RACE reads, TCRdb called clonotypes with MiXCR, one entry per CDR3 protein. The repertoire includes about 400,000 distinct CDR3 sequences, around 14% of them detected once, and roughly a fifth sits in the top ten. With 0 bases removed from V and 4 bases from J, the gap between germline ends came to 18 bases. The CDR3 loop spans 17 amino acids. Germline V gives CDR1 SQVTM, CDR2 ANQGSEA. The receptor's source is a man aged 18 to 30 who had mild COVID-19 (a few samples of this study predate the infection). Cell type and time point are not known. Sequencing was done on a sample of PBMCs or a T cell subset sorted from them (not recorded which). The J gene is TRBJ2-2, the V gene TRBV29-1; no reliable D call. CDR3 coding DNA: TGCAGCGTTGAAGATTGGGGTTCTGAGGATTCCACCGGGGAGCTGTTTTTT. Its translation is CSVEDWGSEDSTGELFF.